Below are 24 T cell receptor beta chains sequenced from a single sample in a study of T cells in Graves' hyperthyroidism and ophthalmopathy. RNA transcripts yielded amplified TCR beta CDR3 regions. The primer set for the first-round RT-PCR of the TCR CDR3 was HTBI. TCRdb passed the multiplex PCR reads through MiXCR, listing each CDR3 protein once. Of roughly 400,000 distinct CDR3 sequences in the sample, around a quarter are singletons; the top ten hold more than 60%. Sequencing was done on a sample of blood. The receptors derive from a man aged 50-59 years with Graves' hyperthyroidism.

In its sample, this clonotype was seen a few times. The V and J genes are TRBV9 and TRBJ1-2, with a tentative D call TRBD1 (5 bases). Trimming removed 4 bases from V and 4 bases from J, with 11 bases in between. The CDR3 is 13 amino acids. The germline CDR1 and CDR2 sequences are SGDLS and YYNGEE. The CDR3 sequence is CASSPRGFYGYTF. The CDR3 nucleotides are TGTGCCAGCAGCCCTAGGGGTTTCTATGGCTACACCTTC.

With respect to this clonotype: A clone one base away is much larger, so this may be a read error. The gene calls are TRBV7-3 and TRBJ2-1; 10 bases map to TRBD2. Per the germline V gene, CDR1 is SGHTA and CDR2 is FQGTGA. This CDR3 spans 16 amino acids. CDR3 nucleotides: TGTGCCAGCAGCTTAGAAAGCGGGAGGGCCGGTAATGAGCAGCTCTTC. The encoded protein is CASSLESGRAGNEQLF.

Here the CDR3 reads CASSYGQGTEAFF. The CDR3 region has the DNA TGTGCCAGCAGTTACGGGCAGGGGACTGAAGCTTTCTTT. This chain joins TRBV6-5 and TRBJ1-1, with D possibly being TRBD1 (6 bases). Germline lookup yields CDR1 MNHEY and CDR2 SVGAGI. V was cut by 2 bases and J by 5 bases, with 9 bases left in between. This CDR3 region has 13 residues.

The rearrangement joins TRBV2 to TRBJ1-2; D possibly corresponds to TRBD1 (6 bases). Trimming took off 6 bases at V and 4 bases at J, with 9 bases between the two ends. This CDR3 spans 12 amino acids. Germline loops: CDR1 SNHLY, CDR2 FYNNEI. The CDR3, as DNA: TGTGCCAGCAGCGGGACACCCTATGGCTACACCTTC. Its translation: CASSGTPYGYTF.

The chain couples TRBV6-5 to TRBJ1-5, with unresolved D. Germline CDR1 MNHEY, CDR2 SVGAGI. Trimming removed 2 bases from V and 6 bases from J, with 5 bases in between. The CDR3 loop spans 12 amino acids. This CDR3 is CASSYTGQPQHF. In DNA form, the CDR3 reads TGTGCCAGCAGTTACACTGGTCAGCCCCAGCATTTT.

This clonotype was observed a handful of times. The chain employs TRBV6-1 and TRBJ2-2, with 9 bases aligning to TRBD1. Germline trimming cut 5 bases from V and 1 base from J; bases unmatched to any gene: 5. This CDR3 comprises 16 residues. CDR1 is MNHNS, CDR2 SASEGT, per germline. The DNA of the CDR3 is TGTGCCAGCAGTTCTTGGGGACAGGGGAACACCGGGGAGCTGTTTTTT. Translated, it gives CASSSWGQGNTGELFF.

This chain links TRBV20-1 with TRBJ2-5, with 10 positions matching TRBD2. CDR1 and CDR2 (germline): DFQATT, SNEGSKA (reference sequence). The length of the CDR3 is 13 residues. V was clipped by 5 bases and J by 5 bases; unmatched bases: 5. CDR3: CSAFMTSGETQYF. The CDR3 coding sequence is TGCAGTGCTTTCATGACTAGCGGGGAGACCCAGTACTTC.

In this sample, this clonotype turned up a few times. The chain joins TRBV3-1 to TRBJ2-4, with D perhaps matching TRBD2 (5 bases). The V gene's germline CDR1 is LGHDT and CDR2 YNNKEL (reference sequence). The CDR3 spans 14 residues. V lost 1 base to trimming and J lost 7 bases, with 11 bases between them. The CDR3 spells CASSQASGLNIQYF. The CDR3 DNA reads as TGTGCCAGCAGCCAAGCTTCGGGGTTGAACATTCAGTACTTC.

This clonotype was counted between two and nine times. The chain is built from TRBV5-1 and TRBJ1-2; 7 nucleotides line up with TRBD1. The CDR3 is 18 residues long. Trimming took 0 bases from V and 5 from J; bases not matched to a gene: 16. Germline lookup yields CDR1 SGHRS and CDR2 YFSETQ. CDR3 in DNA: TGCGCCAGCAGCTTGGGGATACGGACAGGACTGCATCCTTATGGCTACACCTTC. Its translation is CASSLGIRTGLHPYGYTF.

The CDR3 here is CASSPNLAGAGDTQYF. In DNA form, the CDR3 reads TGTGCCAGCAGCCCCAATCTAGCGGGAGCCGGAGATACGCAGTATTTT. The chain carries TRBV7-3 and TRBJ2-3, with 10 positions matching TRBD2. The CDR3 length is 16 residues. Germline CDR1 reads SGHTA; CDR2 reads FQGTGA. Losses at the gene ends were 5 bases for V and 5 bases for J; bases not matched to a gene: 10.

In its sample, this clonotype was seen a few times. The rearrangement joins TRBV6-2 or TRBV6-3 to TRBJ2-7; perhaps TRBD2 as D (5 bases). The V gene's germline CDR1 is MNHEY and CDR2 SVGEGT. The CDR3 consists of 17 residues. V was cut by 0 bases and J by 2 bases, with 17 bases left in between. The DNA of the CDR3 is TGTGCCAGCAGTTACTCGGAGAACTCACCGGGAACCTACGAGCAGTACTTC. Its translation is CASSYSENSPGTYEQYF.

The J gene is TRBJ1-1, the V gene TRBV9; D remains unclear. Trimming shortened V by 3 bases and J by 1 base, and 7 bases separated the two germline ends. Germline V gene data show CDR1 as SGDLS and CDR2 as YYNGEE. The CDR3 runs to 13 residues. In DNA form, the CDR3 reads TGTGCCAGCAGCGCCCAGAAGAACACTGAAGCTTTCTTT. Translating it yields CASSAQKNTEAFF.

This clonotype has more than one count but fewer than ten. The gene calls are TRBV20-1 and TRBJ2-7; weak D call: TRBD2 (6 bases). CDR1 is DFQATT, CDR2 SNEGSKA, per germline (reference sequence). The CDR3 covers 14 residues. Trimming removed 0 bases from V and 2 bases from J, with 11 bases in between. CDR3 amino acids: CSARDKAGPYEQYF. The DNA for the CDR3 is TGCAGTGCTAGAGATAAGGCGGGGCCCTACGAGCAGTACTTC.

This clonotype was seen ten or more times. This chain joins TRBV11-1 and TRBJ2-1; 9 nucleotides line up with TRBD1. Germline V gives CDR1 SGHAT, CDR2 FQDESV (reference sequence). V dropped 7 bases and J dropped 5; count of bases not matched to a gene: 24. The CDR3 consists of 20 residues. The chain's CDR3 is CASKRGQGVRSAGFNNEQFF. CDR3 in DNA: TGTGCCAGCAAGAGGGGACAGGGCGTGCGATCGGCGGGATTTAACAATGAGCAGTTCTTC.

At least ten counts were recorded for this clonotype. J is TRBJ2-1 and V is TRBV11-2, with 7 bases fitting TRBD2. V lost 5 bases and J lost 3; bases outside the gene matches: 7. This CDR3 has 15 amino acids. Per the germline V gene, CDR1 is SGHAT and CDR2 is FQNNGV. For the CDR3, the DNA is TGTGCCAGCAGCACCGGGGGACTACTCTACAATGAGCAGTTCTTC. Translating it yields CASSTGGLLYNEQFF.

There are many counts of this clonotype. The V call is TRBV28, the J call TRBJ1-2; TRBD1 matches 9 bases. J gave up 8 bases and V 6 bases, and 19 bases lay outside the gene matches. This CDR3 spans 17 amino acids. Germline V gene data show CDR1 as MDHEN and CDR2 as SYDVKM. The DNA of the CDR3 is TGTGCCAGCAGCCTAATCGGTCCCGGGACAGGGTTCGGGGGCTACACCTTC. As protein: CASSLIGPGTGFGGYTF.

This clonotype was counted ten times or more. This chain connects TRBV3-1 to TRBJ2-7, with TRBD1 matching 8 bases. Germline V lookup: CDR1 LGHDT, CDR2 YNNKEL (reference sequence). Unmatched junction bases numbered 6, after V lost 5 bases and J lost 6 bases. This CDR3 has 13 residues. In DNA form, the CDR3 reads TGTGCCAGCAGCACCCAGGGGGCCCTCGAGCAGTACTTC. Encoded protein: CASSTQGALEQYF.

V usage is TRBV7-2 and J usage is TRBJ2-5; 11 bases map to TRBD1. Germline CDR1 and CDR2: SGHTA and FQGNSA. This CDR3 spans 13 amino acids. V trimming: 9 bases; J trimming: 4 bases; junction bases outside the gene matches: 4. The CDR3: CASRDRGTETQYF. Here the CDR3 DNA reads TGTGCCAGTAGGGACAGGGGGACAGAGACCCAGTACTTC.

Ten or more counts support this clonotype. The chain uses TRBV29-1 and TRBJ2-7, with TRBD1 matching 11 bases. With V trimmed by 8 bases and J by 3 bases, 9 bases remained unmatched. Germline V gene lookup returns CDR1 SQVTM and CDR2 ANQGSEA. CDR3 length: 14 amino acids. DNA for the CDR3: TGCAGCTCCTACCCGGGACAGGGGGGCTACGAGCAGTACTTC. Its protein is CSSYPGQGGYEQYF.

This clonotype has more than one count but fewer than ten. This chain connects TRBV6-1 to TRBJ2-1, with D perhaps matching TRBD1 (6 bases). The V gene's germline CDR1 is MNHNS and CDR2 SASEGT. The CDR3 consists of 12 residues. The germline V and J ends were trimmed by 6 bases and 7 bases, with 10 bases remaining between them. CDR3 amino acids: CASRITGNEQFF. CDR3 sequence (DNA): TGTGCCAGCAGGATCACAGGGAATGAGCAGTTCTTC.

This clonotype has only a few counts. V is TRBV20-1 and J is TRBJ2-3, with D tentatively TRBD2 (5 bases). The CDR3 extends over 11 amino acids. With 6 bases removed from V and 8 bases from J, the gap between germline ends came to 12 bases. In germline, CDR1 is DFQATT, CDR2 SNEGSKA (reference sequence). The chain's CDR3 is CSATPGSTQYF. For the CDR3, the DNA is TGCAGTGCGACACCGGGGAGTACGCAGTATTTT.

This chain joins TRBV6-6 and TRBJ1-2, with D hard to call. The CDR3 extends over 16 amino acids. The V gene lost 0 bases and the J gene lost 0 bases, with 11 bases spanning the gap. Germline CDR1 reads MNHNY; CDR2 reads SVGAGI (reference sequence). In DNA form, the CDR3 reads TGTGCCAGCAGTTACTCGGGCAGTACATCTAACTATGGCTACACCTTC. It specifies CASSYSGSTSNYGYTF.

The rearrangement joins TRBV28 to TRBJ2-1; 8 positions match TRBD2. Germline trimming cut 3 bases from V and 4 bases from J; bases unmatched to any gene: 11. From germline, CDR1 is MDHEN and CDR2 SYDVKM. This CDR3 has 17 residues. The CDR3: CASSLPLLAAQYNEQFF. CDR3 DNA sequence: TGTGCCAGCAGTTTGCCTCTACTAGCGGCCCAGTACAATGAGCAGTTCTTC.

This clonotype appeared many times. The V and J genes are TRBV11-3 and TRBJ2-5; no firm D call. The CDR3 has 13 residues. Deletions cut 2 bases from V and 3 bases from J, with 7 bases between. CDR1 SGHNT and CDR2 YENEEA come from the germline V gene. CDR3 bases: TGTGCCAGCAGCTTATTCCTGGAAGAGACCCAGTACTTC. Translation gives CASSLFLEETQYF.